A single sample is the source of the 25 T cell receptor beta chains below, sequenced in a study of tissue T cells after allogeneic stem cell transplantation. This table comes from immunoSEQ multiplex PCR, and its TCRdb copy is limited to in-frame clones, with some not included. The sample lists approximately 20,000 clones; 69% were seen once. The sample consisted of blood. These TCRs come from a female BALB/c mouse in good health. The strain bears MHC haplotype H2-d.

As to this clone: Gene names follow the mouse nomenclature. The missing CDR3 end, 1 residue past where the read stops, is filled in from the germline J gene. The rearrangement uses TRBV4 and TRBJ2-2; TRBD2 matches at 10 bases. The CDR3 spans 16 residues. CDR1 and CDR2 (germline): LGHDT, YNNKQL (reference sequence). V was pared by 5 bases and J by 2 bases, with 5 bases of the junction left unmatched. The sequenced CDR3 bases are TGTGCCAGCAGCCTCCCGGGACTGGGGAACACCGGGCAGCTCTAC. Protein sequence: CASSLPGLGNTGQLY. The full CDR3 sequence reads CASSLPGLGNTGQLYF.

A note on this clone: Mouse gene names apply. The read finishes 1 residue shy of the CDR3 end, and the germline J gene is used to complete it. The chain is built from TRBV13-1 and TRBJ2-1; the match to TRBD2 covers 11 bases. Germline loops: CDR1 NSHNY, CDR2 SYGAGN. The V gene end was trimmed by 3 bases and the J gene end by 1 base; junction bases not matched to a gene: 3. The CDR3 contains 16 residues. CDR3 region: CASSVDWGGNYAEQFF. The DNA read from the CDR3 is TGTGCCAGCAGTGTCGACTGGGGGGGAAACTATGCTGAGCAGTTC.

A word on this clone: These gene names are mouse names. The CDR3 end falls 1 residue outside the read, so it is completed with the germline J gene. This chain uses TRBV31 with TRBJ1-4, with 12 bases matching TRBD1. V trimming: 7 bases; J trimming: 8 bases; junction bases outside the gene matches: 2. The CDR3 length is 12 residues. Germline CDR1 reads GKSSPN; CDR2 reads SITVG. The sequenced CDR3 bases are TGTGCCTCGGGACAGGGGGCAGAAAGATTATTT. Protein product: CASGQGAERLF. The CDR3 in full is CASGQGAERLFF.

To note about this clone: The gene names here belong to mouse. The read falls 1 residue short of the CDR3 end, and the missing part is taken from the germline J gene. The chain combines TRBV26 with TRBJ2-3; TRBD2 agrees at 12 bases. Germline V gene lookup returns CDR1 KGHPV and CDR2 FQNQEV (reference sequence). The ends lost 6 bases at V and 1 base at J; junction bases unmatched: 2. CDR3 size: 15 residues. The covered CDR3 bases are TGTGCCAGCAGCCGGGACTGGGGGGGTGCAGAAACGCTGTAT. Encoded protein: CASSRDWGGAETLY. The entire CDR3 sequence reads CASSRDWGGAETLYF.

With regard to this clone: Mouse germline and gene names are used. The read terminates 1 residue before the CDR3 end, so the remaining end is supplied by the germline J gene. The rearrangement joins TRBV1 to TRBJ2-5; 8 bases match TRBD2. V gave up 0 bases and J gave up 5 bases; unmatched junction bases: 7. Germline V lookup: CDR1 NSQYPW, CDR2 LRSPGD (reference sequence). The CDR3 runs 16 residues. The sequenced part of the CDR3 DNA is TGCACCTGCAGTGCAGATCAAACTGGGGGAAGAGACACCCAGTAC. This sequence encodes CTCSADQTGGRDTQY. The entire CDR3 protein is CTCSADQTGGRDTQYF.

Notes on this clone: Here the gene names and germline are mouse. The CDR3 region is CGANRDTGQLYF. The part of the CDR3 DNA that was read is TGTGGTGCTAACCGGGACACCGGGCAGCTCTAC. The chain employs TRBV20 and TRBJ2-2; D unclear. Read sequence stops 1 residue before the CDR3 end, and the germline J gene provides the missing end. This CDR3 region has 12 residues. The V gene lost 4 bases and the J gene lost 3 bases, with 6 bases spanning the gap. In germline, CDR1 is GFQATS, CDR2 STVNSAI.

As concerns this clone: Genes here carry mouse names. Coverage ceases 1 residue before the CDR3 finishes, and the germline J gene fills in the end. The chain is built from TRBV5 and TRBJ2-2; either TRBD1 or TRBD2 may supply D (6 bases each). Germline CDR1 LGHNA, CDR2 YNLKQL (reference sequence). The CDR3 is 17 amino acids. Deletions cut 1 base from V and 3 bases from J, with 15 bases between. The DNA read from the CDR3 is TGTGCCAGCAGCCAAGTTCCGACGGGGGCGTACACCGGGCAGCTCTAC. It yields the protein CASSQVPTGAYTGQLY. The complete CDR3 protein is CASSQVPTGAYTGQLYF.

As for this clone: The genes and germline here are from mouse. The read comes to an end 1 residue before the CDR3 does, leaving the germline J gene to fill in the end. The V gene is TRBV13-3, the J gene TRBJ2-4; D might be TRBD1 (6 bases). With 4 bases removed from V and 2 bases from J, the gap between germline ends came to 8 bases. This CDR3 is built from 13 residues. The germline CDR1 and CDR2 sequences are NNHDY and SYVADS. CDR3 protein: CASSRTDQNTLYF. The CDR3 DNA, read in part, is TGTGCCAGCAGTAGGACAGATCAAAACACCTTGTAC. The entire variable domain, with the rest obtained from reference TRBV13-3 and TRBJ2-4, is as follows: EAAVTQSPRSKVAVTGGKVTLSCHQTNNHDYMYWYRQDTGHGLRLIHYSYVADSTEKGDIPDGYKASRPSQENFSLILELASLSQTAVYFCASSRTDQNTLYFGAGTRLSVL.

This clone was counted a few times. Any gene name here is a mouse gene name. Coverage ceases 1 residue before the CDR3 finishes, and the germline J gene fills in the end. V and J are TRBV20 and TRBJ2-7; maybe TRBD1 (5 bases). V was clipped by 3 bases and J by 2 bases, with 5 bases between them. CDR3 length equals 11 residues. The germline gives CDR1 GFQATS, CDR2 STVNSAI. Incomplete CDR3 DNA: TGTGGTGCTAGAGGGGCCTATGAACAGTAC. Its protein is CGARGAYEQY. The CDR3, in full, reads CGARGAYEQYF.

Points on this clone: Mouse gene names and germline throughout. The CDR3 goes on 1 residue after the read ends, and that part is filled in from the germline J gene. The chain carries TRBV4 and TRBJ1-4, with D uncertain. Germline loops: CDR1 LGHDT, CDR2 YNNKQL (reference sequence). This CDR3 spans 12 amino acids. Between the trimmed V and J ends, which lost 3 bases and 4 bases, there was a span of 3 bases. This CDR3 is CASSYSNERLFF. CDR3 DNA, as far as it was read: TGTGCCAGCAGCTACAGCAACGAAAGATTATTT.

Turning to this clone: Mouse germline and gene names are used. The CDR3 is cut off 1 residue early in the read; its end comes from the germline J gene. The chain couples TRBV19 to TRBJ2-5; D is ambiguous. The V gene's germline CDR1 is FNHDT and CDR2 SITEND (reference sequence). Trimming stripped 2 bases from V and 6 bases from J, with 7 bases between. The CDR3 has 12 amino acids. CDR3 DNA, as far as it was read: TGTGCCAGCAGTATGAGGAGTGACACCCAGTAC. Translated, it gives CASSMRSDTQY. The whole CDR3 reads CASSMRSDTQYF.

For this clone: Gene names are mouse gene names. CDR3 sequence reads: CTCSEQISNERLFF. CDR3 bases read: TGCACCTGCAGTGAACAAATTTCCAACGAAAGATTATTT. V usage is TRBV1 and J usage is TRBJ1-4; no clear D gene. The sequence runs out 1 residue before the end of the CDR3; the remainder is reconstructed from the germline J gene. CDR1 is NSQYPW and CDR2 is LRSPGD in the germline V gene (reference sequence). The CDR3 runs to 14 residues. V lost 4 bases and J lost 0, with 6 bases in between. Looking up the rest from reference TRBV1 and TRBJ1-4 gives the full variable domain: VTLLEQNPRWRLVPRGQAVNLRCILKNSQYPWMSWYQQDLQKQLQWLFTLRSPGDKEVKSLPGADYLATRVTDTELRLQVANMSQGRTLYCTCSEQISNERLFFGHGTKLSVL.

A remark on this clone: The genes and germline here are from mouse. The part of the CDR3 DNA that was read is TGTGGTGCTAGGAAGGGATTTGCAAACACAGAAGTCTTC. Protein: CGARKGFANTEVF. The full CDR3 protein reads CGARKGFANTEVFF. J is TRBJ1-1 and V is TRBV20; D uncertain. The read ends 1 residue before the CDR3 terminus; that terminus is restored from the germline J gene. The V end was cut by 2 bases, the J end by 0 bases, with 10 bases between. Per germline, CDR1 GFQATS and CDR2 STVNSAI. The CDR3 totals 14 residues.

This clone was seen only once. Genes and germline come from the mouse. Read data end 1 residue before the CDR3 end; the end is taken from the germline J gene. The rearrangement joins TRBV1 to TRBJ1-1, with D maybe TRBD1 (6 bases). The CDR3 runs to 12 residues. Per germline, CDR1 NSQYPW and CDR2 LRSPGD (reference sequence). The V and J ends lost 3 bases and 7 bases respectively, with 9 bases between them. The CDR3 here is CTCSARTEEVFF. CDR3 bases read: TGCACCTGCAGTGCGCGGACAGAAGAAGTCTTC.

Comment on this clone: Any gene name here is a mouse gene name. The CDR3 goes on 1 residue after the read ends, and that part is filled in from the germline J gene. The chain joins TRBV13-1 to TRBJ2-5; 7 positions match TRBD1. The CDR3 extends over 13 amino acids. V was pared by 1 base and J by 5 bases, with 1 base of the junction left unmatched. CDR1 and CDR2 from the germline V gene are NSHNY and SYGAGN. The CDR3 sequence is CASSDNRGDTQYF. The covered CDR3 bases are TGTGCCAGCAGTGATAACAGGGGAGACACCCAGTAC.

Concerning this clone itself: Gene names are the mouse ones. The read comes to an end 1 residue before the CDR3 does, leaving the germline J gene to fill in the end. The chain combines TRBV13-1 with TRBJ1-1; D is unclear. The V end was cut by 0 bases, the J end by 0 bases, with 3 bases between. The CDR3 runs 13 residues. Germline CDR1 and CDR2: NSHNY and SYGAGN. The CDR3 here is CASSDDSNTEVFF. The DNA read from the CDR3 is TGTGCCAGCAGTGATGATTCAAACACAGAAGTCTTC.

This clone showed up just once. Gene names denote mouse genes. The read comes to an end 1 residue before the CDR3 does, leaving the germline J gene to fill in the end. The rearrangement links TRBV4 to TRBJ2-3; D unclear. Trimming left V 6 bases short and J 0 bases short, with 1 base between. Germline assignment: CDR1 LGHDT and CDR2 YNNKQL (reference sequence). The length of the CDR3 is 11 residues. The CDR3 sequence is CASSSAETLYF. CDR3 DNA, as far as it was read: TGTGCCAGCAGTAGTGCAGAAACGCTGTAT. The whole variable domain, remainder taken from reference TRBV4 and TRBJ2-3, is ETAVFQTPNYHVTQVGNEVSFNCKQTLGHDTMYWYKQDSKKLLKIMFSYNNKQLIVNETVPRRFSPQSSDKAHLNLRIKSVEPEDSAVYLCASSSAETLYFGSGTRLTVL.

A word on this clone: These gene names are mouse names. The read stops 1 residue short of the end of the CDR3; the missing end is completed from the germline J gene. The rearrangement uses TRBV1 and TRBJ2-4; TRBD1 matches at 9 bases. CDR1 is NSQYPW and CDR2 is LRSPGD in the germline V gene (reference sequence). This CDR3 spans 16 amino acids. V was clipped by 3 bases and J by 0 bases; unmatched bases: 4. The sequenced part of the CDR3 DNA is TGCACCTGCAGTGCCGGGACAGGGAAAAGTCAAAACACCTTGTAC. This codes for CTCSAGTGKSQNTLY. The entire CDR3 is CTCSAGTGKSQNTLYF.

The sample holds one count of this clone. Each gene name is a mouse one. The CDR3 end lies 1 residue beyond the end of the read and is filled in from the germline J gene. This chain uses TRBV14 with TRBJ2-2; a possible D gene is TRBD1 (6 bases). Trimming removed 6 bases from V and 3 bases from J, with 15 bases in between. Germline values: CDR1 SGHDT, CDR2 FRDEAV. The CDR3 has 15 amino acids. CDR3 region: CASTRTGRDTGQLYF. The CDR3 DNA, read in part, is TGTGCCAGCACAAGAACAGGGAGGGACACCGGGCAGCTCTAC.

Remarks on this clone: These gene names are mouse names. Sequencing ends 1 residue short of the CDR3 end; the germline J gene provides the rest. The chain recombines TRBV1 with TRBJ2-4; a weak D match, TRBD1 (5 bases). V lost 0 bases and J lost 1, with 5 bases in between. CDR1 NSQYPW and CDR2 LRSPGD come from the germline V gene (reference sequence). This CDR3 contains 14 residues. The CDR3 bases that were read are TGCACCTGCAGTGCAGAGACAGGTCAAAACACCTTGTAC. Protein: CTCSAETGQNTLY. The whole CDR3 sequence reads CTCSAETGQNTLYF.

Details on this clone: Gene labels here are mouse ones. The CDR3 end falls 1 residue outside the read, so it is completed with the germline J gene. This chain links TRBV17 with TRBJ1-4; D unresolved. The V end was cut by 3 bases, the J end by 0 bases, with 5 bases between. Looked up from germline, CDR1 is MNHDT and CDR2 is YYDKIL. The CDR3 totals 14 residues. The sequenced CDR3 bases are TGTGCTAGCAGTAGCCGGATTTCCAACGAAAGATTATTT. Its translation: CASSSRISNERLF. The CDR3 in full is CASSSRISNERLFF.

A word on this clone: The genes and germline here are from mouse. The read halts 1 residue ahead of the CDR3 end, with the missing end drawn from the germline J gene. The chain uses TRBV5 and TRBJ2-4; 11 bases match TRBD2. With 4 bases clipped from V and 5 bases from J, the junction kept 5 bases outside the gene matches. The CDR3 extends over 15 amino acids. In germline, CDR1 is LGHNA, CDR2 YNLKQL (reference sequence). CDR3 in amino acids: CASSRTGGKGNTLYF. CDR3 DNA, as far as it was read: TGTGCCAGCAGCCGGACTGGGGGGAAGGGAAACACCTTGTAC.

About this clone itself: Gene names and germline match the mouse. The read finishes 1 residue shy of the CDR3 end, and the germline J gene is used to complete it. V is TRBV1 and J is TRBJ1-3; D gene uncertain. The V and J ends lost 1 base and 3 bases respectively, with 7 bases between them. Germline CDR1 and CDR2: NSQYPW and LRSPGD (reference sequence). The CDR3 has 14 amino acids. CDR3 protein: CTCSAGHFGNTLYF. Partial CDR3 DNA: TGCACCTGCAGTGCAGGACATTTTGGAAATACGCTCTAT.

On this clone: Gene and germline names: mouse. This CDR3 reads CASSQGGRYAEQFF. CDR3 DNA (partial): TGTGCCAGCAGCCAAGGGGGGCGCTATGCTGAGCAGTTC. The V call is TRBV5, the J call TRBJ2-1; D assignment may be TRBD1 or TRBD2 (6 bases each). The read terminates 1 residue before the CDR3 end, so the remaining end is supplied by the germline J gene. V lost 1 base and J lost 3, with 7 bases in between. There are 14 residues in the CDR3. Germline CDR1 is LGHNA and CDR2 is YNLKQL (reference sequence).

About this clone itself: Germline and genes: mouse. The read gets to within 1 residue of the CDR3 end, and the germline J gene fills in the rest. The J gene is TRBJ2-5, the V gene TRBV5; maybe TRBD1 (6 bases). V lost 3 bases to trimming and J lost 2 bases, with 9 bases between them. This CDR3 spans 14 amino acids. Germline loops: CDR1 LGHNA, CDR2 YNLKQL (reference sequence). The CDR3 region is CASSHGTLQDTQYF. CDR3 DNA, as far as it was read: TGTGCCAGCAGCCATGGGACACTCCAAGACACCCAGTAC.